This T cell receptor (beta chain) was sequenced during a study of blood T cell repertoires in COVID-19. Study-level information: Collection of acute and convalescent COVID-19 samples took place in the United States, Italy and Spain. Nucleic acid was either cDNA or gDNA, and it came from T cells, B-cell-depleted T cells, or PBMCs.

Under the authors' procedure: Researchers report that nucleated cell counts were estimated from reference gene primer amplification. The method was immunoSEQ multiplex PCR; TCRdb's version includes in-frame clones alone and lacks a portion of them. V, J and clone size are taken as reported in that table, and D and trimming were inferred from the DNA itself. Of 85,000 to 95,000 clones in the sample, roughly 89% were seen once. Trimming shortened V by 4 bases and J by 6 bases, and 22 bases separated the two germline ends. The CDR3 is 16 amino acids. Germline lookup yields CDR1 MNHEY and CDR2 SMNVEV (reference sequence). Recruited during active infection, patients (from Seattle) were subsequently followed longitudinally.

The sample consisted of peripheral blood. The sequence was collected from a man in his 60s with COVID-19, enrolled during active disease. The V and J genes are TRBV27 and TRBJ2-7, with a tentative D call TRBD1 (8 bases). The CDR3 protein is CASSSADRGGYGEQYF. CDR3 bases: TGTGCCAGCAGTTCCGCCGACAGGGGAGGGTACGGCGAGCAGTACTTC.